This T cell receptor (beta chain) emerged from a study of cytomegalovirus exposure and HLA in healthy donors. Across the study: Clustering assigned around 77% of the 350 to 450 genotyped donors to the Caucasian-associated ancestry cluster.

Study-level results: The presence/absence work took it that sequencing depth was about the same across donors.

The table lists this clone with a few counts. Its antigen remains unidentified. Use of 60 Vbeta and 13 Jbeta primers characterized the PCR. Only in-frame clones appear in the TCRdb table, and some are missing; sequencing was by immunoSEQ multiplex PCR. Among approximately 100,000 clones listed, around 10% were seen once. This CDR3 is 16 amino acids long. Per germline, CDR1 SGHRS and CDR2 YFSETQ. J was trimmed by 6 bases and V by 1 base; bases with no gene match: 11. Sequenced input: PBMCs. The TCR sequence derives from a man in his forties in good health and CMV-seropositive. The rearrangement uses TRBV5-1 and TRBJ2-7; TRBD1 agrees at 9 bases. This chain's CDR3 is CASSLLQGAKEVEQYF. The CDR3 region has the DNA TGCGCCAGCAGCTTGTTACAGGGGGCTAAAGAGGTCGAGCAGTACTTC.